This T cell receptor (beta chain) was profiled in a study of CD8 T cells in ankylosing spondylitis. This clonotype was seen only a few times. What it recognizes is unknown. Germline and junction disagree at one end, which may indicate a read error. The CDR3 length is 11 residues. Germline assignment: CDR1 MRHNA and CDR2 SNTAGT. Study-level findings and limits: Reportedly, disease-linked clones are significantly enriched in ankylosing spondylitis patients' matched synovial fluid. Previous work reported some of these motif variants in the synovial fluid and blood of reactive arthritis. The disease-linked clones had a CD8+ phenotype and low blood frequencies.

Quantitative molecular-barcoded 5'-RACE generated the TCR beta libraries. TCRdb recomputed calls from the 5' RACE reads with MiXCR, one row per CDR3 protein. The sample yields some 240,000 distinct CDR3 sequences, about 24% seen once. Sequencing input: blood, either unsorted or a sorted T cell fraction (not recorded which). The chain joins TRBV6-4 to TRBJ2-7; perhaps TRBD1 as D (6 bases). The clonotype was recovered from a male donor with ankylosing spondylitis or in good health (not recorded which). For the CDR3, the DNA is TGTGCCAGCTCCCAAGGGCTAAGGGGGTCCTTC. This encodes CASSQGLRGSF.